This TCR beta chain stems from a study of blood T cell repertoires in COVID-19. Whole-study context: Sites in the United States, Italy and Spain provided acute and convalescent COVID-19 samples.

Assay used: immunoSEQ multiplex PCR; TCRdb lists only in-frame clones, some missing. The sample has 95,000 to 110,000 clones; nearly 90% are singletons. Trimming removed 1 base from V and 6 bases from J; junction bases left unmatched: 3. This CDR3 region has 15 residues. Germline V lookup: CDR1 LGHNA, CDR2 YNFKEQ. The sample was peripheral blood. V usage is TRBV4-2 and J usage is TRBJ2-3, with 11 bases fitting TRBD2. The TCR comes from a man aged 50 to 59 in a cohort sampled during active COVID-19. CDR3 in DNA: TGTGCCAGCAGCCAAGGACTAGCGGGGATCGATACGCAGTATTTT. It yields the protein CASSQGLAGIDTQYF.